Below are 25 T cell receptor beta chains sequenced from a single sample in a study of cytomegalovirus exposure and HLA in healthy donors. Here immunoSEQ multiplex PCR was the method, and the copy in TCRdb shows in-frame clones only, minus some. The repertoire includes about 75,000 clones, around 85% of them detected once, and 3% sits in the top ten. What was sequenced was PBMCs. All receptors derive from a man aged 25 to 45 in good health and CMV-seronegative.

The chain uses TRBV5-1 and TRBJ1-5, with D possibly being TRBD1 (6 bases). The V end was cut by 5 bases, the J end by 5 bases, with 17 bases between. Germline loops: CDR1 SGHRS, CDR2 YFSETQ. The CDR3 covers 15 residues. The CDR3 bases are TGCGCCAGCAGGCCGACAGGTAGGACGGATCAGCCCCAGCATTTT. This sequence encodes CASRPTGRTDQPQHF.

The gene calls are TRBV27 and TRBJ2-5; TRBD2 is a possible D gene (6 bases). The V gene's germline CDR1 is MNHEY and CDR2 SMNVEV (reference sequence). V lost 6 bases, J lost 3 bases, and 14 bases lay in between. CDR3 size: 14 residues. CDR3 in amino acids: CASSPRLDKETQYF. DNA for the CDR3: TGTGCCAGCAGCCCAAGACTAGACAAAGAGACCCAGTACTTC.

This clone was recorded only once. V and J are TRBV4-1 and TRBJ1-4; TRBD1 aligns across 8 bases. The V gene end was trimmed by 4 bases and the J gene end by 7 bases; junction bases not matched to a gene: 20. The length of the CDR3 is 19 residues. From germline, CDR1 is MGHRA and CDR2 YSYEKL. The CDR3 spells CASSRSNGQDRAGSEKLFF. CDR3 sequence (DNA): TGCGCCAGCAGCCGCTCCAACGGACAGGACAGGGCGGGCTCTGAAAAACTGTTTTTT.

The chain combines TRBV9 with TRBJ2-1; D possibly corresponds to TRBD2 (5 bases). The CDR3 sequence is 12 residues long. Germline V gives CDR1 SGDLS, CDR2 YYNGEE. V was clipped by 3 bases and J by 9 bases, with 10 bases between them. CDR3 loop: CASSAQTSEQFF. The CDR3 region has the DNA TGTGCCAGCAGCGCCCAAACTAGTGAGCAGTTCTTC.

V gene TRBV7-2 combines with J gene TRBJ1-5, with 8 bases matching TRBD1. Germline-derived CDR1 and CDR2 are SGHTA and FQGNSA. The V and J ends lost 5 bases and 6 bases, in that order; junction bases with no gene match: 9. The CDR3 runs 15 residues. In DNA form, the CDR3 reads TGTGCCAGCAGCGCCAATCAGGGGGCGGGTCAGCCCCAGCATTTT. Encoded protein: CASSANQGAGQPQHF.

This clone was detected once. The J gene is TRBJ1-5, the V gene TRBV7-9; TRBD1 might be the D (6 bases). Germline CDR1 is SEHNR and CDR2 is FQNEAQ (reference sequence). The CDR3 is 17 residues long. Deletions cut 5 bases from V and 2 bases from J, with 19 bases between. The DNA for the CDR3 is TGTGCCAGCAGCGGAGGGGGGGGAACGCGGGGCAATCAGCCCCAGCATTTT. This encodes CASSGGGGTRGNQPQHF.

This clone has only one observation. The gene calls are TRBV28 and TRBJ1-1; possibly TRBD1 for D (5 bases). Looked up from germline, CDR1 is MDHEN and CDR2 is SYDVKM. CDR3 length: 12 residues. Trimming took 6 bases from V and 6 from J, leaving 11 bases between them. CDR3 sequence (DNA): TGTGCCAGCAGCACAGGTTCCTCTGAAGCTTTCTTT. Translation: CASSTGSSEAFF. Full variable domain (remainder filled in from reference TRBV28 and TRBJ1-1): DVKVTQSSRYLVKRTGEKVFLECVQDMDHENMFWYRQDPGLGLRLIYFSYDVKMKEKGDIPEGYSVSREKKERFSLILESASTNQTSMYLCASSTGSSEAFFGQGTRLTVV.

With respect to this clone: Other DNA sequences from this sample encode an identical CDR3 as well. The chain uses TRBV9 and TRBJ2-1; a possible D gene is TRBD2 (5 bases). V was trimmed by 0 bases and J by 0 bases, leaving 22 bases between them. Germline lookup yields CDR1 SGDLS and CDR2 YYNGEE. This CDR3 is built from 20 residues. The CDR3 sequence: CASSVGGGGRWRLSYNEQFF. CDR3 coding DNA: TGTGCCAGCAGCGTAGGTGGTGGAGGCCGATGGCGGCTCTCCTACAATGAGCAGTTCTTC.

The rearrangement joins TRBV9 to TRBJ1-1, with 9 nucleotides matching TRBD1. Germline assignment: CDR1 SGDLS and CDR2 YYNGEE. The J segment lost 7 bases and the V segment lost 4 bases, leaving 11 bases of the junction unmatched. The CDR3 has 15 residues. CDR3 amino acids: CASSPLIGDRDEAFF. In DNA, the CDR3 is TGTGCCAGCAGCCCGCTAATAGGGGACAGGGATGAAGCTTTCTTT.

This clone occurred a few times. The CDR3 sequence is CASSLDLVTTRNTGELFF. In DNA form, the CDR3 reads TGTGCCAGCAGCTTGGATCTGGTCACCACGAGGAACACCGGGGAGCTGTTTTTT. The V and J genes are TRBV5-6 and TRBJ2-2; no clear D. V was clipped by 0 bases and J by 1 base, with 16 bases between them. Germline CDR1 and CDR2: SGHDT and YYEEEE. This CDR3 spans 18 amino acids. Looking up the rest from reference TRBV5-6 and TRBJ2-2 gives the full variable domain: DAGVTQSPTHLIKTRGQQVTLRCSPKSGHDTVSWYQQALGQGPQFIFQYYEEEERQRGNFPDRFSGHQFPNYSSELNVNALLLGDSALYLCASSLDLVTTRNTGELFFGEGSRLTVL.

The rearrangement joins TRBV16 to TRBJ2-7, with 10 positions matching TRBD1. The junction had 8 bases not matched to a gene; V was cut back by 4 bases and J by 5 bases. The CDR3 covers 15 residues. CDR1 is KGHSY, CDR2 FQNENV, per germline. CDR3 DNA: TGTGCCAGCAGCCGGCCGGGACAGGGGTTCCACGAGCAGTACGTC. Its translation is CASSRPGQGFHEQYV.

The V gene is TRBV12-5, the J gene TRBJ1-1; 8 bases are shared with TRBD1. The CDR3 extends over 14 amino acids. V was clipped by 10 bases and J by 4 bases; unmatched bases: 11. The germline V gene encodes CDR1 LGHNT and CDR2 FRNRAP. The CDR3 spells CATRTGRSGTEAFF. The CDR3 DNA reads as TGTGCTACTAGGACAGGGCGATCTGGCACTGAAGCTTTCTTT.

The chain is built from TRBV5-4 and TRBJ1-2, with 8 bases fitting TRBD1. This CDR3 is built from 13 residues. Trimming at V came to 6 bases and at J to 7 bases, leaving 8 bases not matched to a gene. The V gene's germline CDR1 is SGHNT and CDR2 YYREEE (reference sequence). CDR3 region: CASKKQGGGGYTF. CDR3 nucleotide sequence: TGTGCCAGCAAGAAACAGGGGGGTGGTGGCTACACCTTC. The whole variable domain, filled in from reference TRBV5-4 and TRBJ1-2, reads ETGVTQSPTHLIKTRGQQVTLRCSSQSGHNTVSWYQQALGQGPQFIFQYYREEENGRGNFPPRFSGLQFPNYSSELNVNALELDDSALYLCASKKQGGGGYTFGSGTRLTVV.

This clone appeared a few times. The chain couples TRBV6-1 to TRBJ2-7, with 11 nucleotides matching TRBD1. This CDR3 spans 16 amino acids. The V and J ends lost 2 bases and 3 bases, in that order; junction bases with no gene match: 6. CDR1 is MNHNS, CDR2 SASEGT, per germline. CDR3 nucleotides: TGTGCCAGCAGTGAATCTGGGGGGACAGGGGGCTACGAGCAGTACTTC. This translates into CASSESGGTGGYEQYF.

The CDR3: CASRTQKKGLAGYEQYV. The CDR3 DNA reads as TGCGCCAGCAGAACCCAAAAGAAAGGACTAGCGGGCTACGAGCAGTACGTC. The genes are TRBV10-1 and TRBJ2-7, with 11 bases matching TRBD2. Germline V gene data show CDR1 as WNHNN and CDR2 as SYGVQD (reference sequence). After removal of 6 bases from V and 3 bases from J, the junction contained 13 bases not matched to a gene. The CDR3 sequence is 17 residues long.

The V call is TRBV9, the J call TRBJ2-1, with 9 bases aligning to TRBD2. This CDR3 comprises 14 residues. V trimming: 0 bases; J trimming: 8 bases; junction bases outside the gene matches: 3. The germline V gene encodes CDR1 SGDLS and CDR2 YYNGEE. The CDR3 loop reads CASSVDVAGDEQFF. The DNA for the CDR3 is TGTGCCAGCAGCGTAGATGTAGCGGGGGATGAGCAGTTCTTC.

This rearrangement joins TRBV11-2 to TRBJ2-1, with 15 bases matching TRBD2. This CDR3 has 16 residues. Germline CDR1 and CDR2: SGHAT and FQNNGV. Germline trimming cut 7 bases from V and 7 bases from J; bases unmatched to any gene: 8. CDR3 protein: CASTWTSGGVRNEQFF. The CDR3 nucleotides are TGTGCCAGCACTTGGACTAGCGGGGGGGTCAGGAATGAGCAGTTCTTC.

In its sample, this clone is medium-sized. This chain links TRBV7-8 with TRBJ1-5; possibly TRBD1 for D (6 bases). The V and J ends lost 1 base and 2 bases respectively, with 21 bases between them. CDR3 length: 19 residues. Germline CDR1 is SGHVS and CDR2 is FQNEAQ. Here the CDR3 DNA reads TGTGCCAGCAGCTTAGATCAACAGGGACCGAGTCAGGGCAATCAGCCCCAGCATTTT. Amino acids: CASSLDQQGPSQGNQPQHF.

The chain links TRBV28 to TRBJ2-1; 8 positions match TRBD2. The junction had 12 bases not matched to a gene; V was cut back by 7 bases and J by 4 bases. CDR3 length equals 16 residues. Germline values: CDR1 MDHEN, CDR2 SYDVKM. DNA of the CDR3: TGTGCCAGCATGACCGGGGGTAGCGGGGTATACAATGAGCAGTTCTTC. It encodes CASMTGGSGVYNEQFF.

This clone was seen once. CDR3 nucleotide sequence: TGTGCCAGCAGCGTAGATCCTAGCGGGACCAGCTCCTACAATGAGCAGTTCTTC. Amino acid sequence: CASSVDPSGTSSYNEQFF. The genes are TRBV9 and TRBJ2-1; TRBD2 matches at 9 bases. Germline values: CDR1 SGDLS, CDR2 YYNGEE. The V segment lost 0 bases and the J segment 0 bases; nucleotides outside the gene matches: 7. This CDR3 has 18 amino acids.

This chain connects TRBV19 to TRBJ1-1; 8 bases are a match to TRBD1. Germline values: CDR1 LNHDA, CDR2 SQIVND (reference sequence). The CDR3 is 14 amino acids. Trimming took 5 bases from V and 1 from J; bases not matched to a gene: 3. CDR3 coding DNA: TGTGCCAGTAGTGGAGGGACAGGGAACACTGAAGCTTTCTTT. This translates into CASSGGTGNTEAFF.

The chain employs TRBV6-5 and TRBJ1-2; 7 bases are shared with TRBD1. From germline, CDR1 is MNHEY and CDR2 SVGAGI. The CDR3 totals 14 residues. V was clipped by 7 bases and J by 5 bases; unmatched bases: 10. The CDR3 sequence: CASKWAGTAYGYTF. CDR3 DNA sequence: TGTGCCAGCAAGTGGGCAGGGACAGCGTATGGCTACACCTTC.

The chain employs TRBV2 and TRBJ2-1; 11 bases match TRBD2. CDR1 is SNHLY and CDR2 is FYNNEI in the germline V gene. The V segment lost 7 bases and the J segment 9 bases; nucleotides outside the gene matches: 8. CDR3 length: 14 residues. The CDR3 DNA sequence: TGTGCCAGCAATCCGGGACTAGCGGTACGTGAGCAGTTCTTC. This translates into CASNPGLAVREQFF.

This clone was observed at least ten times. The chain carries TRBV19 and TRBJ1-1, with D tentatively TRBD1 (5 bases). V gave up 5 bases and J gave up 6 bases, with 19 bases separating them. The CDR3 is 15 residues long. Germline V lookup: CDR1 LNHDA, CDR2 SQIVND (reference sequence). CDR3 in amino acids: CASSVSRQGYAEAFF. DNA for the CDR3: TGTGCCAGTAGTGTCTCTCGCCAGGGCTACGCTGAAGCTTTCTTT.

The chain carries TRBV7-3 and TRBJ2-3; unclear D gene. From germline, CDR1 is SGHTA and CDR2 FQGTGA. CDR3 size: 13 residues. The germline V and J ends were trimmed by 5 bases and 5 bases, with 11 bases remaining between them. The CDR3 protein is CASSPSSGDTQYF. The CDR3 DNA reads TGTGCCAGCAGCCCCAGTTCGGGAGATACGCAGTATTTT.